This T cell receptor beta chain is from a study of shared clonotypes between healthy human individuals. In this sample, this clone turned up once. The antigen is undetermined. This sample includes further DNA sequences coding for the same CDR3. Points from the study as a whole: Sorted-subset sequencing, rarefaction showed, was incomplete despite large depth. About 5% of naive CD4 clonotypes were shared across a few donors.

Profiling relied on immunoSEQ multiplex PCR, and the TCRdb table lists in-frame clones only, not all of them. The table has some 2 million clones, about 95% seen once. CD45RO-negative cells were positively selected for CCR7, leaving out terminally differentiated effector memory CD45RA+ cells. Germline assignment: CDR1 MNHEY and CDR2 SMNVEV (reference sequence). The CDR3 covers 13 residues. Trimming cost V 6 bases and J 0 bases, with 9 bases left between them. The TCR sequence derives from a man between 18 and 29 years old in good health. This chain connects TRBV27 to TRBJ2-7; no firm D call. What was sequenced was naive CD8+ T cells sorted from blood. This chain's CDR3 is CASSHGSSYEQYF. The CDR3 DNA reads TGTGCCAGCAGCCACGGCAGCTCCTACGAGCAGTACTTC.